The sequence of this TCR beta chain was determined in a study of beta chain features in type 1 diabetes. Overall study findings and caveats: At VDJ recombination sites, type 1 diabetes patients had fewer insertions and more deleted nucleotides. Short templates might get an advantage during PCR, and this would be equal in patients and controls.

Notes on this clone: Antigen unknown. This CDR3 is also generated by other DNA sequences in the sample.

Every single donor gave one heparinised blood draw, and these averaged approximately 110 mL. Germline V gene lookup returns CDR1 SGHTA and CDR2 FQGNSA. The V end was cut by 1 base, the J end by 2 bases, with 12 bases between. The CDR3 is 15 amino acids. What was sequenced were expressed TCRB transcripts, since all of the isolated RNA had been reverse transcribed. Sequencing used immunoSEQ multiplex PCR; TCRdb keeps in-frame clones, though not all of them. Found here are 350,000 or so clones, around 20% of them singletons; the top ten hold under 0.055%. Sequencing used naive CD4+ T cells from blood. This clonotype originated in a woman under 30 in good health. The V call is TRBV7-2, the J call TRBJ2-7; D possibly corresponds to TRBD1 (7 bases). The CDR3 nucleotides are TGTGCCAGCAGCTTAGTAGGAGGGGGCCCCTACGAGCAGTACTTC. This codes for CASSLVGGGPYEQYF.